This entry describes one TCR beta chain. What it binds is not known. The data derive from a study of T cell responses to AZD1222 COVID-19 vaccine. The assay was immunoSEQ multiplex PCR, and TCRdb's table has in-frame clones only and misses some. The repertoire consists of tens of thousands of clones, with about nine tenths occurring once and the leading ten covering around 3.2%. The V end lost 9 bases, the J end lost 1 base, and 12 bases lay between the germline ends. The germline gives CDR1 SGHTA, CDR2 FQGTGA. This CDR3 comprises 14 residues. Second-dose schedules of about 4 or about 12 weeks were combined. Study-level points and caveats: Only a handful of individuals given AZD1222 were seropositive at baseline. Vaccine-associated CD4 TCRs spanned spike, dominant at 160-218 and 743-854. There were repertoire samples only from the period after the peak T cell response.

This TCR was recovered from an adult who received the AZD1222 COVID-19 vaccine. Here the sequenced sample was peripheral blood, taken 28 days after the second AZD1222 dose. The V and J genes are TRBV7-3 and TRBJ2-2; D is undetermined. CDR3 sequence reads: CASADDVNTGELFF. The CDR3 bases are TGTGCCAGTGCCGATGACGTGAACACCGGGGAGCTGTTTTTT. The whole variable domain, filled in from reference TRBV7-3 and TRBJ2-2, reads GAGVSQTPSNKVTEKGKYVELRCDPISGHTALYWYRQSLGQGPEFLIYFQGTGAADDSGLPNDRFFAVRPEGSVSTLKIQRTERGDSAVYLCASADDVNTGELFFGEGSRLTVL.